One sample yielded the 21 T cell receptor beta chains listed below, sequenced in a study of vaccination and CD4 T cells after COVID-19. Cultured CD4+ T-cell DNA underwent Oncomine TCR Beta short-read sequencing. TCRdb re-called the PCR reads through MiXCR, storing one row per CDR3 protein. The repertoire holds some 14,000 distinct CDR3 sequences, roughly 28% seen once, with approximately 19% in the top ten. What these receptors recognize is not known. Treatment denoted: roughly ten-day PBMC culture with coronavirus spike peptide pools or control peptides (ViraFEST assay). Material for sequencing was cultured CD4+ T cells from blood. These receptor sequences come from a human donor with COVID-19.

This chain links TRBV19 with TRBJ2-2; D is unresolved. The germline V and J ends were trimmed by 3 bases and 9 bases, with 8 bases remaining between them. This CDR3 spans 12 amino acids. In germline, CDR1 is LNHDA, CDR2 SQIVND (reference sequence). The CDR3 is CASSIRDRELFF. CDR3 DNA sequence: TGTGCCAGTAGTATTCGCGACAGGGAGCTGTTTTTT.

This clonotype was counted a few times. V gene TRBV6-5 combines with J gene TRBJ1-2; no reliable D call. The CDR3 totals 11 residues. Trimming removed 2 bases at V and 6 bases at J, with 4 bases between. CDR1 and CDR2 (germline): MNHEY, SVGAGI. The CDR3 sequence is CASSYSDGYTF. DNA of the CDR3: TGTGCCAGCAGTTACAGTGATGGCTACACCTTC.

The V and J genes are TRBV11-2 and TRBJ2-3; D is possibly TRBD1 or TRBD2 (5 bases each). Between the trimmed V and J ends, which lost 1 base and 2 bases, there was a span of 7 bases. Per germline, CDR1 SGHAT and CDR2 FQNNGV. This CDR3 region has 14 residues. This chain's CDR3 is CASSLGGTTDTQYF. The CDR3 region has the DNA TGTGCCAGCAGCTTAGGAGGGACCACAGATACGCAGTATTTT.

This clonotype was picked up a small number of times. The V call is TRBV7-2, the J call TRBJ2-5; TRBD2 aligns across 8 bases. CDR1 SGHTA and CDR2 FQGNSA come from the germline V gene. Trimming at V came to 0 bases and at J to 1 base, leaving 13 bases not matched to a gene. The CDR3 sequence is 19 residues long. DNA for the CDR3: TGTGCCAGCAGCTTAGCGCGGGGCGGGGGGCCGACAAGCCAAGAGACCCAGTACTTC. Its protein is CASSLARGGGPTSQETQYF.

The gene calls are TRBV6-1 and TRBJ1-1; no clear D gene. This CDR3 comprises 12 residues. Germline V lookup: CDR1 MNHNS, CDR2 SASEGT. V was pared by 7 bases and J by 0 bases, with 6 bases between. The CDR3 nucleotides are TGTGCCAGCAAGGTTCTGAACACTGAAGCTTTCTTT. This translates into CASKVLNTEAFF.

The table lists this clonotype with a few counts. The CDR3 region has the DNA TGTGCCAGCAGTCAAGGACCAGGCAATCAGCCCCAGCATTTT. Amino acids: CASSQGPGNQPQHF. The chain combines TRBV12-3 or TRBV12-4 with TRBJ1-5; D is ambiguous. The CDR3 is 14 amino acids. The germline V and J ends were trimmed by 5 bases and 2 bases, with 10 bases remaining between them.

The chain is built from TRBV4-1 and TRBJ1-3; no reliable D call. V was shortened by 0 bases and J by 4 bases, with 10 bases between the two germline ends. CDR3 size: 15 residues. CDR1 MGHRA and CDR2 YSYEKL come from the germline V gene. The CDR3 nucleotides read TGCGCCAGCAGCCAAGAAGCAGCCAGCGGAAACACCATATATTTT. Translated, it gives CASSQEAASGNTIYF.

This clonotype appeared a single time. The J gene is TRBJ2-1, the V gene TRBV7-2, with D possibly TRBD2 on 5 matching bases. Germline V gene sequence: CDR1 SGHTA, CDR2 FQGNSA. Trimming removed 3 bases at V and 3 bases at J, with 9 bases between. The CDR3 length is 14 residues. The CDR3 reads CASSFIRDYNEQFF. The CDR3, as DNA: TGTGCCAGCAGCTTCATTCGGGACTACAATGAGCAGTTCTTC.

CDR3 residues: CASSSTGGARAAFF. The CDR3 nucleotides are TGTGCCAGCAGCTCAACAGGGGGCGCAAGGGCCGCTTTCTTT. The rearrangement links TRBV27 to TRBJ1-1; TRBD1 agrees at 9 bases. Germline assignment: CDR1 MNHEY and CDR2 SMNVEV (reference sequence). V was clipped by 6 bases and J by 11 bases; unmatched bases: 13. The CDR3 extends over 14 amino acids.

The DNA for the CDR3 is TGCAGTGCTAGAGATGGTAACGGGGCTAGCACAGATACGCAGTATTTT. As protein: CSARDGNGASTDTQYF. This chain uses TRBV20-1 with TRBJ2-3, with D perhaps given as TRBD1 or TRBD2 (5 bases each). Trimming left V 0 bases short and J 0 bases short, with 13 bases between. Germline V gives CDR1 DFQATT, CDR2 SNEGSKA (reference sequence). This CDR3 region has 16 residues.

The rearrangement links TRBV30 to TRBJ2-1, with D uncertain. The germline gives CDR1 GTSNPN, CDR2 SVGIG (reference sequence). The V end was cut by 0 bases, the J end by 6 bases, with 9 bases between. The CDR3 spans 13 residues. CDR3 sequence reads: CAWSVNVINEQFF. CDR3 in DNA: TGTGCCTGGAGTGTAAACGTGATCAATGAGCAGTTCTTC. The whole variable domain, filled in from reference TRBV30 and TRBJ2-1, reads SQTIHQWPATLVQPVGSPLSLECTVEGTSNPNLYWYRQAAGRGLQLLFYSVGIGQISSEVPQNLSASRPQDRQFILSSKKLLLSDSGFYLCAWSVNVINEQFFGPGTRLTVL.

The J gene is TRBJ2-6, the V gene TRBV19, with D perhaps matching TRBD1 (5 bases). The germline V and J ends were trimmed by 1 base and 1 base, with 11 bases remaining between them. The CDR3 covers 17 residues. Per the germline V gene, CDR1 is LNHDA and CDR2 is SQIVND (reference sequence). CDR3 DNA sequence: TGTGCCAGTAGTATAGTCGACAGACGGTCTGGGGCCAACGTCCTGACTTTC. This codes for CASSIVDRRSGANVLTF.

The gene calls are TRBV6-5 and TRBJ2-5, with D possibly TRBD2 on 7 matching bases. The V gene's germline CDR1 is MNHEY and CDR2 SVGAGI. CDR3 length: 15 amino acids. Between the trimmed V and J ends, which lost 0 bases and 5 bases, there was a span of 13 bases. Written as DNA, the CDR3 is TGTGCCAGCAGTTACTCTGGGGGGGCTCAGGAGACCCAGTACTTC. Protein sequence: CASSYSGGAQETQYF.

The genes are TRBV11-3 and TRBJ2-5; D perhaps matches TRBD1 (5 bases). This CDR3 is 15 amino acids long. Trimming took off 4 bases at V and 2 bases at J, with 14 bases between the two ends. Germline V gene data show CDR1 as SGHNT and CDR2 as YENEEA. In nucleotides, the CDR3 is TGTGCCAGCAGCTCTGGCTTTCAGGGACAAGAGACCCAGTACTTC. Translation: CASSSGFQGQETQYF.

V and J are TRBV20-1 and TRBJ2-5; D call uncertain. The germline CDR1 and CDR2 sequences are DFQATT and SNEGSKA (reference sequence). V lost 0 bases to trimming and J lost 6 bases, with 5 bases between them. The CDR3 consists of 11 residues. CDR3 nucleotides: TGCAGTGCTAGAGATCAGAAGACCCAGTACTTC. Amino acid sequence: CSARDQKTQYF.

This clonotype was detected only a few times. This sequence joins TRBV5-1 and TRBJ1-5; TRBD1 agrees at 8 bases. CDR1 and CDR2 (germline): SGHRS, YFSETQ. The CDR3 extends over 16 amino acids. Losses at the gene ends were 4 bases for V and 7 bases for J; bases not matched to a gene: 13. The CDR3: CASSQAPTGAGQPQHF. DNA for the CDR3: TGCGCCAGCAGCCAAGCGCCGACAGGGGCAGGACAGCCCCAGCATTTT.

This chain's CDR3 is CASMDSNSYEQYF. CDR3 sequence (DNA): TGTGCCAGTATGGATTCAAACTCCTACGAGCAGTACTTC. The V call is TRBV19, the J call TRBJ2-7; D unclear. Germline CDR1 LNHDA, CDR2 SQIVND (reference sequence). CDR3 length equals 13 residues. V was cut by 7 bases and J by 0 bases, with 10 bases left in between.

This clonotype has a handful of counts. The V call is TRBV15, the J call TRBJ1-1; D gene unclear. This CDR3 is 12 amino acids long. Germline loops: CDR1 LNHNV, CDR2 YYDKDF (reference sequence). V was pared by 5 bases and J by 9 bases, with 13 bases between. CDR3 residues: CATSPPSAQAFF. In DNA, the CDR3 is TGTGCCACCAGCCCACCCTCAGCGCAAGCTTTCTTT.

This chain joins TRBV19 and TRBJ2-1; 9 bases match TRBD1. The V and J ends lost 3 bases and 9 bases, in that order; junction bases with no gene match: 6. The germline gives CDR1 LNHDA, CDR2 SQIVND (reference sequence). The CDR3 length is 14 residues. The CDR3 sequence is CASSIRDRVSEQFF. The DNA for the CDR3 is TGTGCCAGTAGTATCCGGGACAGGGTTAGTGAGCAGTTCTTC.

The chain is built from TRBV12-3 or TRBV12-4 and TRBJ2-3, with 13 bases aligning to TRBD2. Trimming removed 3 bases from V and 7 bases from J; junction bases left unmatched: 4. The CDR3 totals 15 residues. The CDR3 sequence is CASSLTSGGLYTQYF. The CDR3 coding sequence is TGTGCCAGCAGTTTGACTAGCGGGGGGCTCTATACGCAGTATTTT.

This clonotype was found a few times. The genes are TRBV11-2 and TRBJ2-2, with TRBD1 matching 9 bases. The CDR3 is made up of 17 amino acids. The V and J ends lost 4 bases and 4 bases, in that order; junction bases with no gene match: 10. The germline gives CDR1 SGHAT, CDR2 FQNNGV. The CDR3 loop reads CASSYMGQGIFTGELFF. The CDR3, as DNA: TGTGCCAGCAGCTATATGGGACAGGGAATTTTCACCGGGGAGCTGTTTTTT.